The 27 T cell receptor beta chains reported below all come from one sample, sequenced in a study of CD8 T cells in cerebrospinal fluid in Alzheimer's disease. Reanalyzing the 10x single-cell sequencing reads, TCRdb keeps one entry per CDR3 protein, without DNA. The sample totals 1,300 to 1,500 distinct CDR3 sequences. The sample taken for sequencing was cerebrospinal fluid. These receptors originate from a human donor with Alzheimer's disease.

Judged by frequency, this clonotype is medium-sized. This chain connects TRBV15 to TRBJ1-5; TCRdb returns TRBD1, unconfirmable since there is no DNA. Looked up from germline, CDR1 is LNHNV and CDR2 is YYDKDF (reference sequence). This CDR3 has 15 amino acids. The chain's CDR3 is CATSRFQGQGQPQHF.

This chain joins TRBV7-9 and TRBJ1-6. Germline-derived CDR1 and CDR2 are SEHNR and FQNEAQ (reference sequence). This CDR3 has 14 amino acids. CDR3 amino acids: CASRGGSYNSPLHF.

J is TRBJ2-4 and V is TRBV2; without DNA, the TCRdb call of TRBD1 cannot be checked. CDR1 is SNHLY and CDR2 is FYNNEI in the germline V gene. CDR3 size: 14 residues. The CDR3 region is CASILQGLKNIQYF.

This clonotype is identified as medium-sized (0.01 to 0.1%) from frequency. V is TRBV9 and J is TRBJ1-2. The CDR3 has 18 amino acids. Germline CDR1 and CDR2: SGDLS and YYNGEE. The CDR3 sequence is CASSARGAEGSGSYGYTF.

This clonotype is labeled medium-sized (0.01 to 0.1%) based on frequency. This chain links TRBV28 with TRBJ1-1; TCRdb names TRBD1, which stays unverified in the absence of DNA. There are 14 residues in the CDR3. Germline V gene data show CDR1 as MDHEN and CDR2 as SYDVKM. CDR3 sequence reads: CASSPPPRGTEAFF.

The CDR3 here is CSAGTGKNSPLHF. The V and J genes are TRBV20-1 and TRBJ1-6; TCRdb lists TRBD1, though no DNA is available to test this call. The germline CDR1 and CDR2 sequences are DFQATT and SNEGSKA (reference sequence). This CDR3 has 13 amino acids.

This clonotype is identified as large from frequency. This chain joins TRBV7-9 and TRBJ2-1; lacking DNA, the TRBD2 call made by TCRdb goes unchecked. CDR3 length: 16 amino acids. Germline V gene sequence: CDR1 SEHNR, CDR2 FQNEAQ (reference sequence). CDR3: CASSLALAGTYNEQFF.

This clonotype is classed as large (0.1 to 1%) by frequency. CDR3 amino acids: CSADQGDEKLFF. This rearrangement joins TRBV20-1 to TRBJ1-4; TCRdb outputs TRBD1, but without DNA this stays unchecked. The CDR3 runs 12 residues. The germline CDR1 and CDR2 sequences are DFQATT and SNEGSKA (reference sequence).

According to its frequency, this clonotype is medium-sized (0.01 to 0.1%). CDR3 sequence: CASSPFGTGGDQPQHF. V usage is TRBV18 and J usage is TRBJ1-5; the D call from TCRdb, TRBD1, cannot be confirmed without DNA. Germline CDR1 is KGHSH and CDR2 is LQKENI. The CDR3 is 16 amino acids. The full variable domain, with the rest looked up from reference TRBV18 and TRBJ1-5, is NAGVMQNPRHLVRRRGQEARLRCSPMKGHSHVYWYRQLPEEGLKFMVYLQKENIIDESGMPKERFSAEFPKEGPSILRIQQVVRGDSAAYFCASSPFGTGGDQPQHFGDGTRLSIL.

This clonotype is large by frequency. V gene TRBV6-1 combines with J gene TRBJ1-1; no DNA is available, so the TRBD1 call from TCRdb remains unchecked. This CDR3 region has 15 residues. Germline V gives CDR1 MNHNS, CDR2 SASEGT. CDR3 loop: CATVPGHSMNTEAFF.

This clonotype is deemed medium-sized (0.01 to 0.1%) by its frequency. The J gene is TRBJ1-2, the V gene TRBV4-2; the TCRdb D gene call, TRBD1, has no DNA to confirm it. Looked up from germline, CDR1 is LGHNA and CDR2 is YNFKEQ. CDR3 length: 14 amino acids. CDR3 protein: CASSRQGAGYGYTF.

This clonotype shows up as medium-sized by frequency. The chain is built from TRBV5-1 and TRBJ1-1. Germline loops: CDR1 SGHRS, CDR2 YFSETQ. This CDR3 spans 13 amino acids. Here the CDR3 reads CASRVSLNTEAFF.

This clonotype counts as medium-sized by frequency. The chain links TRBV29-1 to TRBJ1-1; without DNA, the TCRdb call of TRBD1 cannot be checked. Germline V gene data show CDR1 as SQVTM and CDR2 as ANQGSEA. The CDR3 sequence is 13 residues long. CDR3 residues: CSARTGTNTEAFF.

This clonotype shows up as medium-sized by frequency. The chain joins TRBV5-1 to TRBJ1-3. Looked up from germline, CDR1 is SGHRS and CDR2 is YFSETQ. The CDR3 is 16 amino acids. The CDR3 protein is CASSVTSAGSGNTIYF.

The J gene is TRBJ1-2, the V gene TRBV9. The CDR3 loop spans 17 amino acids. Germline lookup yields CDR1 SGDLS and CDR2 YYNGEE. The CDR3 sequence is CASSVQEFLVVNYGYTF.

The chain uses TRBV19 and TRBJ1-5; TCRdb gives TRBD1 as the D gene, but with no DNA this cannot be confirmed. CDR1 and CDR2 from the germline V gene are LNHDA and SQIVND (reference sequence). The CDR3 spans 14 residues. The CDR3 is CASSSGFGNQPQHF. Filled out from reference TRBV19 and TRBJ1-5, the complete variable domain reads DGGITQSPKYLFRKEGQNVTLSCEQNLNHDAMYWYRQDPGQGLRLIYYSQIVNDFQKGDIAEGYSVSREKKESFPLTVTSAQKNPTAFYLCASSSGFGNQPQHFGDGTRLSIL.

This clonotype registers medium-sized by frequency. The CDR3 reads CASSFRGPNGYTF. This chain joins TRBV28 and TRBJ1-2; the D gene TCRdb calls, TRBD1, cannot be checked with no DNA. This CDR3 is built from 13 residues. The V gene's germline CDR1 is MDHEN and CDR2 SYDVKM.

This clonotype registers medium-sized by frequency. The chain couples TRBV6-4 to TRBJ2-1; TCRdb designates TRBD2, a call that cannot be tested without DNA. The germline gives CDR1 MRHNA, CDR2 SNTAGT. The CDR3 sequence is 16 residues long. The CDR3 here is CANTLSGGAGNGEQFF.

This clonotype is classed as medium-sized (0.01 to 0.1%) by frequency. The CDR3 sequence: CASSQEGGGTFGWVYEQFF. The genes are TRBV3-1 and TRBJ2-1; TCRdb outputs TRBD1, but without DNA this stays unchecked. The CDR3 length is 19 residues. CDR1 and CDR2 (germline): LGHDT, YNNKEL (reference sequence).

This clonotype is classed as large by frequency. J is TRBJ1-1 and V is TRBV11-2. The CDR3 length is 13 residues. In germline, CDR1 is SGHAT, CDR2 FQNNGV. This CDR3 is CASSLAHGTEAFF. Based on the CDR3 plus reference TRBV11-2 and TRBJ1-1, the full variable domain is EAGVAQSPRYKIIEKRQSVAFWCNPISGHATLYWYQQILGQGPKLLIQFQNNGVVDDSQLPKDRFSAERLKGVDSTLKIQPAKLEDSAVYLCASSLAHGTEAFFGQGTRLTVV.

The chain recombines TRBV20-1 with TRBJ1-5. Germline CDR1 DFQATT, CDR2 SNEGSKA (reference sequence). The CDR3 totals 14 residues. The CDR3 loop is CSARDLEGYQPQHF.

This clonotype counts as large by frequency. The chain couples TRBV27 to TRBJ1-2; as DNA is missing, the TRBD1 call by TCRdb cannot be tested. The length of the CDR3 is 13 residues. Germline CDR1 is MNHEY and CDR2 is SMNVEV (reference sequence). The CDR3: CASGGAFNYGYTF.

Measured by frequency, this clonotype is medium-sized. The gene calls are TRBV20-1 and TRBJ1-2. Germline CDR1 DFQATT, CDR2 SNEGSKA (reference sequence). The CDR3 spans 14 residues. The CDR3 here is CSARDLAESYGYTF.

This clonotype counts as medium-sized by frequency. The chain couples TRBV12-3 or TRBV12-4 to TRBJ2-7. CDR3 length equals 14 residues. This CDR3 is CASSLVLVTGEQYF.

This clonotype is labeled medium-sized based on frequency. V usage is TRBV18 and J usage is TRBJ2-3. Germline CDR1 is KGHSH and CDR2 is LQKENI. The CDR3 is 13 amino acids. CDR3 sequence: CASSFEVADTQYF.

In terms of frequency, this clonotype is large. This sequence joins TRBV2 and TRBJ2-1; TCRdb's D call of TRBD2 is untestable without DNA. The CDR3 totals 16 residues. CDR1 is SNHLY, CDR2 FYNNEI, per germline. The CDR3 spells CASSEGGLAAYNEQFF.

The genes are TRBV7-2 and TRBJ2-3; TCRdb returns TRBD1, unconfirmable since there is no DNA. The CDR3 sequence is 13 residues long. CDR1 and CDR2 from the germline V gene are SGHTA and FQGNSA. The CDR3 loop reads CASSLVGGDTQYF.